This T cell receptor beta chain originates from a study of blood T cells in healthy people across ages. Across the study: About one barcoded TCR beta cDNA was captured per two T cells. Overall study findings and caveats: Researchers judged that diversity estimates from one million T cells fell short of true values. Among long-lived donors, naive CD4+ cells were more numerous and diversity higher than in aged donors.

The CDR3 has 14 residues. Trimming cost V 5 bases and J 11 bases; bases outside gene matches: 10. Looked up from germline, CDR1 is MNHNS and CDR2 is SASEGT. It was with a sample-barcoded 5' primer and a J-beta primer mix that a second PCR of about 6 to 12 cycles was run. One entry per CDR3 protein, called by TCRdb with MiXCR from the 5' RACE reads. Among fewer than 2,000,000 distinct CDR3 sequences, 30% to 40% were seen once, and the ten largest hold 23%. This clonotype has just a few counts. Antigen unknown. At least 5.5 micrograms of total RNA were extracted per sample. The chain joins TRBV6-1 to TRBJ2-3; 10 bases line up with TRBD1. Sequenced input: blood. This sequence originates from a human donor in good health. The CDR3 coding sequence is TGTGCCAGCAGTATCCGGGACAGGGGCTTCGAGCAGTATTTT. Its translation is CASSIRDRGFEQYF.